What follows is one TCR beta chain and its context. The data stem from a study of shared clonotypes between healthy human individuals. Produced via immunoSEQ multiplex PCR; TCRdb's table is partial and in-frame only. The sample holds 700,000 or so clones, roughly 70% seen once. The CDR3 extends over 17 amino acids. Germline loops: CDR1 SGDLS, CDR2 YYNGEE. Trimming took 3 bases from V and 2 from J; bases not matched to a gene: 11. The chain is built from TRBV9 and TRBJ2-1, with 7 bases identical to TRBD2. The origin of this receptor is a woman between 25 and 40 years old in good health. Sequencing input: memory CD4+ T cells sorted from blood. Indicated subset: CD45RA-negative fraction. The CDR3 DNA follows: TGTGCCAGCAGCGCCCGACTAGCCCAAGGGACCTACAATGAGCAGTTCTTC. It encodes CASSARLAQGTYNEQFF.